The 21 T cell receptor beta chains listed next were all sequenced from one sample in a study of CD8+ T cells in alopecia areata. Investigators isolated RNA and reverse transcribed it into cDNA to act as the sequencing template. This table comes from immunoSEQ multiplex PCR, and its TCRdb copy is limited to in-frame clones, with some not included. Altogether 150,000 or so clones are present, approximately 60% being singletons, with the ten largest covering around 4.8%. Source material: CD4+ T cells sorted from blood. Every receptor here comes from a human donor in good health.

This sequence joins TRBV6-6 and TRBJ1-5; D gene unclear. The V gene's germline CDR1 is MNHNY and CDR2 SVGAGI (reference sequence). The CDR3 is made up of 14 amino acids. V lost 4 bases and J 6 bases, leaving 13 bases between the germline ends. CDR3 bases: TGTGCCAGCAGTTTGCTTGCGTCAGGTCAGCCCCAGCATTTT. Translating it yields CASSLLASGQPQHF.

This chain links TRBV19 with TRBJ2-1, with D possibly matching TRBD2 (5 bases). The germline gives CDR1 LNHDA, CDR2 SQIVND (reference sequence). The length of the CDR3 is 15 residues. V was cut by 5 bases and J by 3 bases, with 14 bases left in between. CDR3 nucleotide sequence: TGTGCCAGTAGTCGAACTAGTGGTGGCTACAATGAGCAGTTCTTC. It is translated as CASSRTSGGYNEQFF.

CDR3 nucleotide sequence: TGTGCCAGCAGCGTAGGACTAGCGGGAGGGCCAAGAATCTACGAGCAGTACTTC. This encodes CASSVGLAGGPRIYEQYF. The chain links TRBV9 to TRBJ2-7; 14 bases map to TRBD2. V lost 0 bases to trimming and J lost 3 bases; unmatched junction nucleotides: 8. The CDR3 extends over 18 amino acids. CDR1 SGDLS and CDR2 YYNGEE come from the germline V gene.

The V and J genes are TRBV11-2 and TRBJ2-6; D not certain. There are 18 residues in the CDR3. V lost 1 base and J lost 0, with 13 bases in between. Germline assignment: CDR1 SGHAT and CDR2 FQNNGV. Here the CDR3 DNA reads TGTGCCAGCAGCTTAGGCCGGACGGCCCTCTCTGGGGCCAACGTCCTGACTTTC. Amino acid sequence: CASSLGRTALSGANVLTF.

The chain is built from TRBV30 and TRBJ1-2; D ambiguous. Trimming cost V 3 bases and J 8 bases, with 13 bases left between them. Germline lookup yields CDR1 GTSNPN and CDR2 SVGIG (reference sequence). The CDR3 has 12 residues. Here the CDR3 reads CAWRVGLGGYTF. The CDR3 DNA reads as TGTGCCTGGAGGGTAGGGTTAGGGGGCTACACCTTC. The full variable domain, rest sourced from reference TRBV30 and TRBJ1-2, is SQTIHQWPATLVQPVGSPLSLECTVEGTSNPNLYWYRQAAGRGLQLLFYSVGIGQISSEVPQNLSASRPQDRQFILSSKKLLLSDSGFYLCAWRVGLGGYTFGSGTRLTVV.

The genes are TRBV9 and TRBJ1-1; possible D gene TRBD1, 6 bases. Germline CDR1 is SGDLS and CDR2 is YYNGEE. The V end lost 3 bases, the J end lost 6 bases, and 12 bases lay between the germline ends. There are 13 residues in the CDR3. The CDR3 is CASSGPGQSEAFF. CDR3 sequence (DNA): TGTGCCAGCAGCGGACCAGGACAGTCTGAAGCTTTCTTT. The full variable domain, in which reference TRBV9 and TRBJ1-1 provide the parts outside the CDR3, is DSGVTQTPKHLITATGQRVTLRCSPRSGDLSVYWYQQSLDQGLQFLIQYYNGEERAKGNILERFSAQQFPDLHSELNLSSLELGDSALYFCASSGPGQSEAFFGQGTRLTVV.

The CDR3 DNA follows: TGTGCCAGCAGGACAGGCTATGGCTACACCTTC. Protein: CASRTGYGYTF. The chain carries TRBV7-2 and TRBJ1-2, with a tentative D call TRBD1 (6 bases). The germline gives CDR1 SGHTA, CDR2 FQGNSA. CDR3 size: 11 residues. V lost 6 bases and J lost 4, with 6 bases in between.

V usage is TRBV2 and J usage is TRBJ2-1; 10 nucleotides match TRBD2. CDR1 is SNHLY, CDR2 FYNNEI, per germline. The junction had 11 bases not matched to a gene; V was cut back by 6 bases and J by 9 bases. There are 15 residues in the CDR3. CDR3 in amino acids: CASSSRGLASGEQFF. In DNA, the CDR3 is TGTGCCAGCAGCAGCAGGGGACTAGCGTCGGGTGAGCAGTTCTTC.

This clone has more than one count but fewer than ten. This sequence joins TRBV6-6 and TRBJ1-5, with TRBD1 identical over 7 bases. CDR1 MNHNY and CDR2 SVGAGI come from the germline V gene (reference sequence). Trimming took 7 bases from V and 1 from J; bases not matched to a gene: 7. This CDR3 has 15 amino acids. The DNA for the CDR3 is TGTGCCAGCAAACCGGGACAGAGGAGCAATCAGCCCCAGCATTTT. As protein: CASKPGQRSNQPQHF.

This clone showed up just once. The rearrangement joins TRBV30 to TRBJ1-5; no clear D. Germline assignment: CDR1 GTSNPN and CDR2 SVGIG (reference sequence). The CDR3 totals 14 residues. V lost 0 bases, J lost 3 bases, and 9 bases lay in between. The CDR3 nucleotides are TGTGCCTGGAGTGTACTATCGACCAATCAGCCCCAGCATTTT. Translation gives CAWSVLSTNQPQHF. The full variable domain, rest sourced from reference TRBV30 and TRBJ1-5, is SQTIHQWPATLVQPVGSPLSLECTVEGTSNPNLYWYRQAAGRGLQLLFYSVGIGQISSEVPQNLSASRPQDRQFILSSKKLLLSDSGFYLCAWSVLSTNQPQHFGDGTRLSIL.

This chain uses TRBV30 with TRBJ2-1; maybe TRBD2 (6 bases). The V end was cut by 0 bases, the J end by 1 base, with 10 bases between. This CDR3 region has 15 residues. Germline V gene data show CDR1 as GTSNPN and CDR2 as SVGIG (reference sequence). The CDR3 sequence is CAWSVGGGSYNEQFF. In nucleotides, the CDR3 is TGTGCCTGGAGTGTTGGTGGGGGGTCCTACAATGAGCAGTTCTTC.

This clone was detected only once. The V and J genes are TRBV15 and TRBJ2-1; 7 nucleotides match TRBD2. CDR3 length: 15 residues. With 1 base clipped from V and 5 bases from J, the junction kept 5 bases outside the gene matches. In germline, CDR1 is LNHNV, CDR2 YYDKDF (reference sequence). This chain's CDR3 is CATSRGGGYHNEQFF. For the CDR3, the DNA is TGTGCCACCAGCAGAGGGGGAGGGTATCACAATGAGCAGTTCTTC. Based on the CDR3 plus reference TRBV15 and TRBJ2-1, the full variable domain is DAMVIQNPRYQVTQFGKPVTLSCSQTLNHNVMYWYQQKSSQAPKLLFHYYDKDFNNEADTPDNFQSRRPNTSFCFLDIRSPGLGDTAMYLCATSRGGGYHNEQFFGPGTRLTVL.

This clone turned up a few times. V is TRBV7-3 and J is TRBJ1-1, with 12 bases fitting TRBD1. The CDR3 spans 18 residues. Trimming took 5 bases from V and 3 from J; bases not matched to a gene: 13. Germline lookup yields CDR1 SGHTA and CDR2 FQGTGA. The CDR3 region is CASSPARPGTGGDTEAFF. CDR3 DNA: TGTGCCAGCAGCCCAGCCCGGCCGGGGACAGGGGGCGACACTGAAGCTTTCTTT.

This clone was seen a single time. The chain recombines TRBV7-9 with TRBJ2-2; D is perhaps TRBD1 (6 bases). The germline V gene has CDR1 SEHNR and CDR2 FQNEAQ (reference sequence). The CDR3 length is 11 residues. V gave up 8 bases and J gave up 8 bases, with 9 bases separating them. The CDR3 is CASRDMGELFF. The CDR3 DNA sequence: TGTGCCAGCCGGGACATGGGGGAGCTGTTTTTT.

This chain links TRBV30 with TRBJ2-1; 8 bases agree with TRBD1. CDR1 is GTSNPN, CDR2 SVGIG, per germline (reference sequence). The CDR3 is made up of 13 amino acids. V was pared by 4 bases and J by 5 bases, with 4 bases of the junction left unmatched. CDR3 region: CAWTGQANNEQFF. The CDR3 nucleotides read TGTGCCTGGACGGGACAGGCCAACAATGAGCAGTTCTTC. The full variable domain, its missing parts supplied by reference TRBV30 and TRBJ2-1, is SQTIHQWPATLVQPVGSPLSLECTVEGTSNPNLYWYRQAAGRGLQLLFYSVGIGQISSEVPQNLSASRPQDRQFILSSKKLLLSDSGFYLCAWTGQANNEQFFGPGTRLTVL.

This chain joins TRBV28 and TRBJ2-6, with TRBD1 identical over 9 bases. The CDR3 sequence is 17 residues long. Trimming took 2 bases from V and 2 from J; bases not matched to a gene: 4. The germline V gene has CDR1 MDHEN and CDR2 SYDVKM. The chain's CDR3 is CASSLTDRGAGANVLTF. The DNA for the CDR3 is TGTGCCAGCAGTTTAACGGACAGGGGCGCTGGGGCCAACGTCCTGACTTTC.

The rearrangement links TRBV4-1 to TRBJ1-3; D is unclear. This CDR3 comprises 18 residues. Germline V gene lookup returns CDR1 MGHRA and CDR2 YSYEKL. The V gene lost 0 bases and the J gene lost 0 bases, with 15 bases spanning the gap. CDR3 loop: CASSQDRKQLLSGNTIYF. The CDR3 coding sequence is TGCGCCAGCAGCCAAGATAGGAAACAGCTACTCTCTGGAAACACCATATATTTT.

The chain uses TRBV5-4 and TRBJ2-5; 8 nucleotides agree with TRBD1. After removal of 0 bases from V and 7 bases from J, the junction contained 11 bases not matched to a gene. CDR3 length: 16 amino acids. Germline assignment: CDR1 SGHNT and CDR2 YYREEE (reference sequence). CDR3 coding DNA: TGTGCCAGCAGCTTGGGGCAGGGGGCCGGTTTAGTGACCCAGTACTTC. Translating it yields CASSLGQGAGLVTQYF.

The genes are TRBV27 and TRBJ2-3; 10 nucleotides match TRBD2. J was trimmed by 5 bases and V by 6 bases; bases with no gene match: 8. Germline CDR1 MNHEY, CDR2 SMNVEV (reference sequence). This CDR3 spans 15 amino acids. Here the CDR3 reads CASRSSGRAGDTQYF. CDR3 nucleotides: TGTGCCAGCAGATCCAGCGGGAGGGCCGGAGATACGCAGTATTTT.

Turning to this clone: Other DNA variants within this sample encode the same CDR3. V is TRBV6-5 and J is TRBJ1-1; D is ambiguous. The CDR3 runs 13 residues. With 2 bases removed from V and 1 base from J, the gap between germline ends came to 5 bases. Germline V gives CDR1 MNHEY, CDR2 SVGAGI. The CDR3 reads CASSYRGNTEAFF. In DNA, the CDR3 is TGTGCCAGCAGTTACAGAGGGAACACTGAAGCTTTCTTT.

In DNA form, the CDR3 reads TGCGCCAGCAGCTTGGGCGGAGTGGCAGGGCAGCCCCAGCATTTT. Translated, it gives CASSLGGVAGQPQHF. V and J are TRBV5-1 and TRBJ1-5; maybe TRBD1 (5 bases). Looked up from germline, CDR1 is SGHRS and CDR2 is YFSETQ. This CDR3 is 15 amino acids long. Trimming took off 0 bases at V and 7 bases at J, with 14 bases between the two ends. Based on the CDR3 plus reference TRBV5-1 and TRBJ1-5, the full variable domain is KAGVTQTPRYLIKTRGQQVTLSCSPISGHRSVSWYQQTPGQGLQFLFEYFSETQRNKGNFPGRFSGRQFSNSRSEMNVSTLELGDSALYLCASSLGGVAGQPQHFGDGTRLSIL.